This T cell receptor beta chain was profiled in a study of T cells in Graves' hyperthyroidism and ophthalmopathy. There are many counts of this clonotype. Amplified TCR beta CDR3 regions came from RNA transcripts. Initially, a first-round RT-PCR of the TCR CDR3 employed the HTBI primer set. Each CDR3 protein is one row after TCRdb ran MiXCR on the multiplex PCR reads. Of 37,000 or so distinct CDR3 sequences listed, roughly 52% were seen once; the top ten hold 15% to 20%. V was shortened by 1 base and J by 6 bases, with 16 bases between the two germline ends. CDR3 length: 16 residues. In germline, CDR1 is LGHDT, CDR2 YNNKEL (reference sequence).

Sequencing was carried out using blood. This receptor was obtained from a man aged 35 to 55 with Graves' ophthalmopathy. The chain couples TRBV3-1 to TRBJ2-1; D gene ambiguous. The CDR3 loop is CASSQARTPPVNEQFF. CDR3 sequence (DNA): TGTGCCAGCAGCCAAGCCAGGACCCCACCCGTCAATGAGCAGTTCTTC.